This T cell receptor (beta chain) was obtained from a study of shared clonotypes between healthy human individuals. A CD45RA-negative memory subset and a CD45RA+ naive subset were separated from the CD4+ cells. TCRdb keeps only in-frame clones here, not all; method: immunoSEQ multiplex PCR. The sample carries about 1.1 million clones, roughly 77% recorded once. The sequenced sample consisted of memory CD4+ T cells from PBMCs. The subset is: CD45RA-negative fraction. The sequence was collected from a man aged 18 to 30 in good health. Some clones in this sample may be carry-over from other donors' samples.

The CDR3 sequence is CASSVDGQGYYGYTF. As DNA, the CDR3 is TGTGCCAGCAGCGTGGACGGACAGGGGTACTATGGCTACACCTTC. The chain couples TRBV5-6 to TRBJ1-2; 9 bases are a match to TRBD1. The CDR3 runs 15 residues. Looked up from germline, CDR1 is SGHDT and CDR2 is YYEEEE. V lost 4 bases to trimming and J lost 3 bases; unmatched junction nucleotides: 7.